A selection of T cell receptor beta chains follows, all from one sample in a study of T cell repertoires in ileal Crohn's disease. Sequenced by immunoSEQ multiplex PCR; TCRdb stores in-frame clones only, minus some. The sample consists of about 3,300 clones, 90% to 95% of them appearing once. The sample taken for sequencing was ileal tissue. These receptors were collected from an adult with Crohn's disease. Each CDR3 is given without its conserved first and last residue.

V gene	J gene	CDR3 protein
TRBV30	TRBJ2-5	AWSSGGTQY
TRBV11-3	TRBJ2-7	ASSPSGLPYEQY
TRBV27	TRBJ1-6	ASAIGGEVYNSPLH
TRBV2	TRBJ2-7	ASSELASYEQY
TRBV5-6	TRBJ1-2	ASSPGQDYGYT
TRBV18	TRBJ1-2	ASSPREGSYT
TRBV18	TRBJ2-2	ASSPQQNTGELF
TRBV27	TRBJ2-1	ASSLSYRKYNEQF
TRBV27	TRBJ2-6	ASRRIGANVLT
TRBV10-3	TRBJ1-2	AISDIAGGYT
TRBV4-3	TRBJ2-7	ASSQDWGQGSYEQY